The 9 T cell receptor beta chains presented below share a single source sample, sequenced in a study of blood T cell repertoires in COVID-19. Clones were read by immunoSEQ multiplex PCR, and TCRdb kept only the in-frame ones, dropping some. The sample lists about 470,000 clones, around 90% occurring once. Sequenced sample: PBMCs or T cells enriched from blood (not recorded which). The receptors were sampled from a young woman who had recovered from COVID-19.

This clone was found a few times. The gene calls are TRBV6-5 and TRBJ1-6; D unresolved. Trimming stripped 6 bases from V and 9 bases from J, with 15 bases between. CDR1 and CDR2 (germline): MNHEY, SVGAGI. CDR3 size: 14 residues. The CDR3: CASSPGGRGSPLHF. The CDR3 DNA reads TGTGCCAGCAGCCCCGGCGGTCGGGGTTCACCCCTCCACTTT.

The CDR3 coding sequence is TGTGCCATCAGGGGGACAGGGGAGTTCTATGGCTACACCTTC. Its translation: CAIRGTGEFYGYTF. The chain combines TRBV10-3 with TRBJ1-2; 10 bases fit TRBD1. Germline CDR1 reads ENHRY; CDR2 reads SYGVKD. Trimming removed 6 bases from V and 4 bases from J; junction bases left unmatched: 5. The CDR3 has 14 amino acids.

The V call is TRBV3-1 (or the pseudogene TRBV3-2), the J call TRBJ2-1; 7 bases are a match to TRBD2. Unmatched junction bases numbered 8, after V lost 3 bases and J lost 3 bases. Per germline, CDR1 LGHDT and CDR2 YNNKEL (reference sequence). CDR3 length: 16 amino acids. This CDR3 reads CASSHGGTTRYNEQFF. CDR3 sequence (DNA): TGTGCCAGCAGCCATGGGGGGACTACCCGCTACAATGAGCAGTTCTTC.

CDR3 DNA: TGCAGCGTTTTAATATCGGGCAATCAGCCCCAGCATTTT. Translation gives CSVLISGNQPQHF. The chain combines TRBV29-1 with TRBJ1-5; D not resolved. Trimming took 5 bases from V and 2 from J, leaving 10 bases between them. Per germline, CDR1 SQVTM and CDR2 ANQGSEA. The CDR3 runs 13 residues.

The V call is TRBV9, the J call TRBJ1-2; D is uncertain. The germline V and J ends were trimmed by 0 bases and 6 bases, with 9 bases remaining between them. The CDR3 is 13 amino acids. Germline V gene sequence: CDR1 SGDLS, CDR2 YYNGEE. The CDR3 DNA reads TGTGCCAGCAGCGTAGGTCGGGGAGATGGCTACACCTTC. The encoded protein is CASSVGRGDGYTF.

This chain links TRBV30 with TRBJ1-6, with TRBD1 as a possible D gene (6 bases). The CDR3 consists of 14 residues. Germline V gene data show CDR1 as GTSNPN and CDR2 as SVGIG (reference sequence). The V gene lost 4 bases and the J gene lost 6 bases, with 13 bases spanning the gap. CDR3 coding DNA: TGTGCCTGGATCCAGGGGAACGGTAATTCACCCCTCCACTTT. Protein: CAWIQGNGNSPLHF.

In this sample, this clone turned up a few times. The genes are TRBV7-2 and TRBJ1-3; no clear D gene. This CDR3 is built from 16 residues. Germline lookup yields CDR1 SGHTA and CDR2 FQGNSA. Trimming removed 2 bases from V and 0 bases from J, with 11 bases in between. CDR3 bases: TGTGCCAGCAGCTTAAAGGTCCGGAGCTCTGGAAACACCATATATTTT. Protein: CASSLKVRSSGNTIYF.

V is TRBV19 and J is TRBJ2-1, with 9 positions matching TRBD1. V shed 5 bases, J shed 2 bases, and the junction held 4 bases outside the gene matches. CDR1 and CDR2 (germline): LNHDA, SQIVND (reference sequence). This CDR3 spans 15 amino acids. CDR3 in amino acids: CASSPGTGTYNEQFF. The CDR3 bases are TGTGCCAGTAGTCCCGGGACAGGGACCTACAATGAGCAGTTCTTC.

The chain couples TRBV5-1 to TRBJ2-2; 8 bases line up with TRBD1. Germline CDR1 and CDR2: SGHRS and YFSETQ. This CDR3 spans 16 amino acids. The J segment lost 3 bases and the V segment lost 1 base, leaving 5 bases of the junction unmatched. CDR3 loop: CASSLLSGGDTGELFF. In DNA, the CDR3 is TGCGCCAGCAGCTTGCTCTCAGGGGGCGACACCGGGGAGCTGTTTTTT.